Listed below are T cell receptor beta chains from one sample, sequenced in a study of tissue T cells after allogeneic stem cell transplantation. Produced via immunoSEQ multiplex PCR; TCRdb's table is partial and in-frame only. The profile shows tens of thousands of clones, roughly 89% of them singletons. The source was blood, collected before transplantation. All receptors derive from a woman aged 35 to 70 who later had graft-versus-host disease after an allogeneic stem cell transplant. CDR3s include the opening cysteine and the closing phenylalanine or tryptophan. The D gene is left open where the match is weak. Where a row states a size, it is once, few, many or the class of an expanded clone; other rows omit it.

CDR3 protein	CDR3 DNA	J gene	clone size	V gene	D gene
CASQTRDGSYEQYF	TGTGCCAGCCAGACTCGGGACGGCTCCTACGAGCAGTACTTC	TRBJ2-7	few	TRBV7-8	NA
CASSLGTSDSETQYF	TGCGCCAGCAGCTTGGGGACTAGCGATTCAGAGACCCAGTACTTC	TRBJ2-5	NA	TRBV5-1	TRBD2
CASSLSKGAGSDEQYF	TGTGCCAGCAGTTTATCCAAGGGAGCGGGGTCTGACGAGCAGTACTTC	TRBJ2-7	NA	TRBV28	TRBD2
CASSPGTGDVQPQHF	TGTGCCAGCTCACCCGGGACAGGGGATGTCCAGCCCCAGCATTTT	TRBJ1-5	NA	TRBV18	TRBD1
CASRDTREDEQFF	TGTGCCAGTCGGGACACCCGAGAGGATGAGCAGTTCTTC	TRBJ2-1	NA	TRBV7-9	NA
CASSPQVTTDTQYF	TGCGCCAGCAGTCCACAGGTTACCACAGATACGCAGTATTTT	TRBJ2-3	NA	TRBV10-1	NA
CASSFQPGQHSYEQYF	TGTGCCAGCAGTTTCCAGCCGGGACAGCACTCCTACGAGCAGTACTTC	TRBJ2-7	NA	TRBV6-2/TRBV6-3	TRBD1
CASSYSAGEGQFF	TGTGCCAGCAGCTACTCGGCGGGAGAGGGGCAGTTCTTC	TRBJ2-1	NA	TRBV7-2	TRBD2
CASSETGGNTEAFF	TGTGCCAGCAGTGAGACAGGGGGGAACACTGAAGCTTTCTTT	TRBJ1-1	NA	TRBV25-1	TRBD1
CASSLEGRPNSPLHF	TGCGCCAGCAGCCTGGAAGGACGGCCTAATTCACCCCTCCACTTT	TRBJ1-6	NA	TRBV5-1	NA
CASSELRAYLAKNIQYF	TGTGCCAGCAGTGAATTGAGAGCCTATTTAGCCAAAAACATTCAGTACTTC	TRBJ2-4	NA	TRBV2	NA
CASSQPGTYEQYF	TGTGCCAGCAGCCAACCGGGCACCTACGAGCAGTACTTC	TRBJ2-7	NA	TRBV6-2/TRBV6-3	NA
CASSGSVRETQYF	TGTGCCAGTAGTGGGTCGGTGCGAGAGACCCAGTACTTC	TRBJ2-5	NA	TRBV19	NA
CASSWGGPIEQYF	TGTGCCAGCAGTTGGGGGGGACCCATCGAGCAGTACTTC	TRBJ2-7	NA	TRBV6-2/TRBV6-3	TRBD2
CASSLSGETQYF	TGTGCCAGCAGTTTATCAGGGGAGACCCAGTACTTC	TRBJ2-5	NA	TRBV27	NA
CASSPRAGPATNEKLFF	TGTGCCAGCAGCCCACGGGCAGGGCCCGCAACTAATGAAAAACTGTTTTTT	TRBJ1-4	NA	TRBV7-8	NA
CARSLGVSEQYF	TGTGCCAGAAGCTTAGGAGTTAGCGAGCAGTACTTC	TRBJ2-7	NA	TRBV7-5	NA
CASSTRLSRSLSYEQYF	TGTGCCAGCAGTACCCGACTTTCGCGCAGCCTCTCCTACGAGCAGTACTTC	TRBJ2-7	once	TRBV27	NA
CASSLVSEGYEQYF	TGCGCCAGCAGCTTGGTCTCAGAAGGTTACGAGCAGTACTTC	TRBJ2-7	once	TRBV5-1	NA
CATSGPGGEQYF	TGTGCCACCAGTGGACCGGGGGGCGAGCAGTACTTC	TRBJ2-7	NA	TRBV24-1	TRBD2
CSASNPGGEGNEKLFF	TGCAGTGCTAGTAACCCCGGGGGGGAGGGTAATGAAAAACTGTTTTTT	TRBJ1-4	NA	TRBV20-1	NA
CAITGSGTDTQYF	TGTGCCATTACAGGGAGCGGCACAGATACGCAGTATTTT	TRBJ2-3	NA	TRBV10-3	NA
CAIRNGHAEKLFF	TGTGCCATCAGGAACGGACATGCTGAAAAACTGTTTTTT	TRBJ1-4	NA	TRBV10-3	NA
CASSDSRRLFSSNQPQHF	TGTGCCAGCAGTGACTCTCGACGTCTCTTCTCTAGCAATCAGCCCCAGCATTTT	TRBJ1-5	NA	TRBV6-4	NA
CASRDGGYSNQPQHF	TGTGCCAGCAGAGACGGGGGGTACAGCAATCAGCCCCAGCATTTT	TRBJ1-5	NA	TRBV6-6	NA
CAISEPDTEAFF	TGTGCCATCAGTGAGCCAGACACTGAAGCTTTCTTT	TRBJ1-1	NA	TRBV10-3	NA
CASSHGTGTERKQFF	TGCGCCAGCAGCCACGGGACAGGGACTGAAAGGAAGCAGTTCTTC	TRBJ2-1	NA	TRBV4-3	TRBD1
CASRSGALSSYEQYF	TGTGCCAGCAGATCAGGGGCGCTAAGCTCCTACGAGCAGTACTTC	TRBJ2-7	once	TRBV27	NA
CASSFLRDTQYF	TGTGCCAGCAGCTTTCTGCGAGATACGCAGTATTTT	TRBJ2-3	NA	TRBV7-2	NA
CATSRRGWDTEAFF	TGTGCCACCAGCAGAAGGGGGTGGGACACTGAAGCTTTCTTT	TRBJ1-1	NA	TRBV15	NA
CASRGLAGAYEQYF	TGTGCCAGCAGGGGACTAGCGGGAGCCTACGAGCAGTACTTC	TRBJ2-7	NA	TRBV28	TRBD2
CASSYTRASGEQFF	TGTGCCAGCAGTTACACGCGAGCCTCGGGTGAGCAGTTCTTC	TRBJ2-1	NA	TRBV6-2/TRBV6-3	NA
CASSVVGATEAFF	TGTGCCAGCAGCGTAGTGGGGGCCACTGAAGCTTTCTTT	TRBJ1-1	NA	TRBV9	NA
CASSSDGGDAFF	TGTGCCAGCAGCTCCGACGGCGGGGATGCTTTCTTT	TRBJ1-1	NA	TRBV7-9	NA
CASNLPGRSNTEAFF	TGTGCCAGCAACCTGCCGGGACGGTCAAACACTGAAGCTTTCTTT	TRBJ1-1	NA	TRBV5-5	NA
CASRALAGFWDEQFF	TGTGCCAGTAGGGCCCTAGCGGGATTTTGGGATGAGCAGTTCTTC	TRBJ2-1	NA	TRBV19	TRBD2
CASSRELAGAQETQYF	TGTGCCAGCAGCCGAGAACTAGCGGGAGCCCAAGAGACCCAGTACTTC	TRBJ2-5	NA	TRBV9	TRBD2
CASSFAGGQETQYF	TGTGCCAGCAGTTTCGCAGGGGGACAAGAGACCCAGTACTTC	TRBJ2-5	NA	TRBV27	TRBD1
CARQEAVRQETQYF	TGTGCCAGGCAGGAGGCCGTAAGACAAGAGACCCAGTACTTC	TRBJ2-5	NA	TRBV19	NA
CASSLARAGLAGSADTQYF	TGTGCCAGCAGCTTAGCCCGGGCAGGTCTAGCGGGATCGGCAGATACGCAGTATTTT	TRBJ2-3	NA	TRBV11-1	TRBD2
CASRSGGVYGYTF	TGTGCCAGTAGGTCAGGGGGCGTCTATGGCTACACCTTC	TRBJ1-2	NA	TRBV19	TRBD1
CASSQVWSQWDRTYEQYF	TGCGCCAGCAGCCAAGTTTGGTCGCAGTGGGACCGGACCTACGAGCAGTACTTC	TRBJ2-7	once	TRBV4-3	NA
CASSAGYWDQYF	TGTGCCAGTAGTGCGGGCTACTGGGACCAGTACTTC	TRBJ2-5	NA	TRBV19	NA
CASSQDTGLARTGELFF	TGTGCCAGCAGCCAAGATACGGGACTAGCTAGGACCGGGGAGCTGTTTTTT	TRBJ2-2	NA	TRBV4-2	TRBD2
CASSPGGPIGNEQFF	TGTGCCAGCAGCCCGGGAGGGCCTATTGGCAATGAGCAGTTCTTC	TRBJ2-1	NA	TRBV7-9	TRBD2